This entry concerns a single T cell receptor (beta chain). From the RT-PCR reads, TCRdb called clonotypes with MiXCR, one entry per CDR3 protein. The sample records roughly 200,000 distinct CDR3 sequences, 40% to 45% being singletons. This sample is part of a study of patients and donors after allogeneic stem cell transplantation. The sequencing sample was made of blood, either unsorted or a sorted T cell fraction (not recorded which). The sequence came from a human donor who was either an allogeneic HSCT recipient or a stem cell or donor lymphocyte infusion donor (not recorded which). It is not recorded whose cells these are; they may come from a transplant donor.

CDR3 in DNA: TGTGCCAGCAGCGAAGGGGCGGAGGAGGGTACCTACGAGCAGTACTTC. Translating gives CASSEGAEEGTYEQYF. The rearrangement links TRBV4-2 to TRBJ2-7; D might be TRBD2 (6 bases). V lost 5 bases to trimming and J lost 2 bases, with 19 bases between them. Germline assignment: CDR1 LGHNA and CDR2 YNFKEQ. The CDR3 extends over 16 amino acids.